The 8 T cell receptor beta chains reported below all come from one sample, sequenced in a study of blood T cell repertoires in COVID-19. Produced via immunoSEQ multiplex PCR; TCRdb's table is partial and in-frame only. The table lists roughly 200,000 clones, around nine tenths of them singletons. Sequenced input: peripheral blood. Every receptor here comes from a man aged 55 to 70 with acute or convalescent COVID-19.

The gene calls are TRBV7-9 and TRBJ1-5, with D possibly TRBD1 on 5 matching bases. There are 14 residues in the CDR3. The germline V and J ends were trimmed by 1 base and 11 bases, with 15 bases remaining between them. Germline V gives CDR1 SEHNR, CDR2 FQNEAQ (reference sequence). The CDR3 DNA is TGTGCCAGCAGCTTAGTCGGGGGAGGGGAGGCCCAGCATTTT. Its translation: CASSLVGGGEAQHF.

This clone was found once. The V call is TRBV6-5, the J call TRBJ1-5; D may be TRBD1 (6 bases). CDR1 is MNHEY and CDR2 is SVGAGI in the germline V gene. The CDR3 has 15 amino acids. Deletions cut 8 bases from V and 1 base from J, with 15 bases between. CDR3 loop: CASGAVGASNQPQHF. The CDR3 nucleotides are TGTGCCAGCGGAGCCGTGGGGGCCAGCAATCAGCCCCAGCATTTT.

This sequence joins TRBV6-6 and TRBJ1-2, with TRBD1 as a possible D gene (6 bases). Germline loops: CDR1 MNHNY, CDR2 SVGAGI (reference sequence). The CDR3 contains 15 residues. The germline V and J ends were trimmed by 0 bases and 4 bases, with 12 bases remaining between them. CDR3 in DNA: TGTGCCAGCAGTTACTCGAATCTAGGGGGCTATGGCTACACCTTC. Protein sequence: CASSYSNLGGYGYTF.

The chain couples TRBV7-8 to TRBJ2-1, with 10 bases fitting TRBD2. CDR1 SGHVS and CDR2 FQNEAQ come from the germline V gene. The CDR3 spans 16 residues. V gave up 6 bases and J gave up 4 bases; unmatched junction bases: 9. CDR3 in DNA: TGTGCCAGCAGTCCCCTGACTAGCGGGTCATACAATGAGCAGTTCTTC. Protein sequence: CASSPLTSGSYNEQFF.

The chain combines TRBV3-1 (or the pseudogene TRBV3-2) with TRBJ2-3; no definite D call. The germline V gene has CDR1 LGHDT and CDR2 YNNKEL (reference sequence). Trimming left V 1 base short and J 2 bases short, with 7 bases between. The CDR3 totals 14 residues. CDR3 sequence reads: CASSQGEVTDTQYF. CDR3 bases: TGTGCCAGCAGCCAAGGCGAGGTCACAGATACGCAGTATTTT.

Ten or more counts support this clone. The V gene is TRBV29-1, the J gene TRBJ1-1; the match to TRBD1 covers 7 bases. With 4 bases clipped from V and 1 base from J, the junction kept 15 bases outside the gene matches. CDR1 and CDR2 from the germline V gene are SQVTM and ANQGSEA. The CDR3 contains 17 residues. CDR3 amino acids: CSVARTGGLIPNTEAFF. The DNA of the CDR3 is TGCAGCGTTGCAAGGACAGGAGGATTAATCCCGAACACTGAAGCTTTCTTT.

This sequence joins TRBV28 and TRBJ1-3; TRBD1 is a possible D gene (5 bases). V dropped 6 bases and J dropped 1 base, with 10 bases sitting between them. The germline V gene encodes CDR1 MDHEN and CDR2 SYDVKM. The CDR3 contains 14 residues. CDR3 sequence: CASSKGTSGNTIYF. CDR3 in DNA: TGTGCCAGCAGCAAAGGGACTTCTGGAAACACCATATATTTT.

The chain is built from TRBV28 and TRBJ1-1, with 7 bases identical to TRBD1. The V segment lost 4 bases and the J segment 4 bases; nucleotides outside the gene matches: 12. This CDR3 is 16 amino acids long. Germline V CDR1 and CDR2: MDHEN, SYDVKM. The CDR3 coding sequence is TGTGCCAGCAGTTGGTTTAGGGGGCGTTCTTCCACTGAAGCTTTCTTT. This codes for CASSWFRGRSSTEAFF.